What follows are 29 T cell receptor beta chains derived from one specimen sequenced in a study of cytotoxic CD8 clonotypes in ibrutinib-treated CLL. Some clones are missing from TCRdb's copy, which holds only in-frame ones; the method was immunoSEQ multiplex PCR. The sample includes about 200,000 clones, approximately 79% of them seen just once. The source was PBMCs, collected after 12 months of ibrutinib treatment. The origin of the receptors is a human donor with chronic lymphocytic leukemia.

This clone showed up just a few times. V is TRBV7-3 and J is TRBJ2-5; 7 bases are shared with TRBD1. Germline CDR1 and CDR2: SGHTA and FQGTGA. Germline trimming cut 6 bases from V and 3 bases from J; bases unmatched to any gene: 4. CDR3 length equals 13 residues. CDR3 nucleotide sequence: TGTGCCAGCAGTTCCGACAGGGAAGAGACCCAGTACTTC. Amino acid sequence: CASSSDREETQYF. The full variable domain, its missing parts supplied by reference TRBV7-3 and TRBJ2-5, is GAGVSQTPSNKVTEKGKYVELRCDPISGHTALYWYRQSLGQGPEFLIYFQGTGAADDSGLPNDRFFAVRPEGSVSTLKIQRTERGDSAVYLCASSSDREETQYFGPGTRLLVL.

V usage is TRBV18 and J usage is TRBJ1-3; D not certain. Looked up from germline, CDR1 is KGHSH and CDR2 is LQKENI. V was pared by 1 base and J by 12 bases, with 13 bases between. CDR3 size: 13 residues. The CDR3 here is CASSPHEKDNIYF. The CDR3, as DNA: TGTGCCAGCTCACCACATGAGAAAGACAACATATATTTT.

J is TRBJ2-3 and V is TRBV29-1, with 9 bases aligning to TRBD2. The CDR3 runs to 15 residues. V was pared by 5 bases and J by 0 bases, with 6 bases of the junction left unmatched. Germline lookup yields CDR1 SQVTM and CDR2 ANQGSEA. The CDR3 DNA follows: TGCAGCGTTTACCGGCGGGGGGGAAGCACAGATACGCAGTATTTT. Its protein product is CSVYRRGGSTDTQYF.

V is TRBV2 and J is TRBJ2-4; D may correspond to TRBD1 or TRBD2 (5 bases each). CDR1 is SNHLY and CDR2 is FYNNEI in the germline V gene. V gave up 7 bases and J gave up 6 bases, with 10 bases separating them. This CDR3 is 12 amino acids long. The chain's CDR3 is CASNEGTNIQYF. CDR3 nucleotides: TGTGCCAGCAATGAGGGGACAAACATTCAGTACTTC. Using reference TRBV2 and TRBJ2-4 for the parts outside the CDR3, the full variable domain is EPEVTQTPSHQVTQMGQEVILRCVPISNHLYFYWYRQILGQKVEFLVSFYNNEISEKSEIFDDQFSVERPDGSNFTLKIRSTKLEDSAMYFCASNEGTNIQYFGAGTRLSVL.

This clone occurred a few times. The V and J genes are TRBV5-6 and TRBJ1-2; D gene unclear. Deletions cut 4 bases from V and 0 bases from J, with 10 bases between. CDR1 and CDR2 (germline): SGHDT, YYEEEE. The CDR3 covers 14 residues. CDR3 nucleotides: TGTGCCAGCAGCCAAGGGCCCTCTAACTATGGCTACACCTTC. It is translated as CASSQGPSNYGYTF.

The V gene is TRBV5-1, the J gene TRBJ2-3; the D gene is possibly TRBD2 (5 bases). Trimming removed 1 base at V and 6 bases at J, with 9 bases between. The CDR3 totals 13 residues. Germline V gene sequence: CDR1 SGHRS, CDR2 YFSETQ. The DNA of the CDR3 is TGCGCCAGCAGCTTGATTGGCGGGGATACGCAGTATTTT. It encodes CASSLIGGDTQYF.

The table lists this clone with a few counts. The V call is TRBV25-1, the J call TRBJ1-6; the D is unclear. In germline, CDR1 is MGHDK, CDR2 SYGVNS. The V end was cut by 5 bases, the J end by 9 bases, with 8 bases between. This CDR3 comprises 12 residues. CDR3 amino acids: CASSTRISPLHF. The DNA for the CDR3 is TGTGCCAGCAGTACCCGGATTTCACCCCTCCACTTT.

This sequence joins TRBV9 and TRBJ2-5; TRBD2 agrees at 7 bases. This CDR3 spans 15 amino acids. Trimming at V came to 0 bases and at J to 0 bases, leaving 2 bases not matched to a gene. Germline V CDR1 and CDR2: SGDLS, YYNGEE. The CDR3 is CASSVAGGYQETQYF. The CDR3 DNA follows: TGTGCCAGCAGCGTAGCGGGAGGTTACCAAGAGACCCAGTACTTC.

The CDR3 DNA reads as TGTGCCAGCTCACCGCCCGGATATTACAATGAGCAGTTCTTC. This sequence encodes CASSPPGYYNEQFF. This sequence joins TRBV18 and TRBJ2-1; D remains unclear. The CDR3 is made up of 14 amino acids. Germline values: CDR1 KGHSH, CDR2 LQKENI. V lost 3 bases and J 4 bases, leaving 10 bases between the germline ends.

The rearrangement links TRBV10-2 to TRBJ2-3, with D unclear. V gave up 3 bases and J gave up 1 base, with 8 bases separating them. CDR3 size: 14 residues. Germline-derived CDR1 and CDR2 are WSHSY and SAAADI. The CDR3 here is CASSDLGGTDTQYF. The CDR3 bases are TGCGCCAGCAGTGATCTAGGCGGCACAGATACGCAGTATTTT.

V and J are TRBV28 and TRBJ1-2; D gene ambiguous. Per the germline V gene, CDR1 is MDHEN and CDR2 is SYDVKM. With 6 bases removed from V and 8 bases from J, the gap between germline ends came to 13 bases. The CDR3 has 12 residues. The CDR3 region has the DNA TGTGCCAGCAGAAACGGGCGTTTGGGCTACACCTTC. It encodes CASRNGRLGYTF.

The chain has TRBV15 and TRBJ2-7; possibly TRBD1 for D (6 bases). V was shortened by 0 bases and J by 4 bases, with 10 bases between the two germline ends. CDR1 and CDR2 from the germline V gene are LNHNV and YYDKDF (reference sequence). The CDR3 contains 14 residues. The CDR3 DNA follows: TGTGCCACCAGCAGAGACAGGGGCCAGTACGAGCAGTACTTC. Encoded protein: CATSRDRGQYEQYF.

V and J are TRBV19 and TRBJ1-2, with 7 bases identical to TRBD1. The trim removed 9 bases at V and 1 base at J, leaving 11 bases unmatched. The CDR3 spans 15 residues. The germline gives CDR1 LNHDA, CDR2 SQIVND (reference sequence). CDR3 region: CASNPGTANNYGYTF. CDR3 nucleotide sequence: TGTGCCAGCAATCCCGGGACAGCAAATAACTATGGCTACACCTTC.

This clone was counted at least ten times. The V call is TRBV25-1, the J call TRBJ2-7; TRBD2 aligns across 8 bases. This CDR3 is 13 amino acids long. Germline values: CDR1 MGHDK, CDR2 SYGVNS. The V and J ends lost 3 bases and 2 bases, in that order; junction bases with no gene match: 0. The CDR3 sequence is CASSDGRAYEQYF. As DNA, the CDR3 is TGTGCCAGCAGTGACGGGAGGGCCTACGAGCAGTACTTC.

V usage is TRBV5-1 and J usage is TRBJ2-1, with D unresolved. The CDR3 contains 14 residues. The germline V and J ends were trimmed by 6 bases and 0 bases, with 10 bases remaining between them. Germline loops: CDR1 SGHRS, CDR2 YFSETQ. CDR3 in amino acids: CASTAWSSYNEQFF. The CDR3 DNA reads TGCGCCAGCACCGCGTGGAGCTCCTACAATGAGCAGTTCTTC.

J is TRBJ2-1 and V is TRBV19, with 13 bases matching TRBD2. The CDR3 runs 13 residues. Germline CDR1 and CDR2: LNHDA and SQIVND (reference sequence). Trimming took 8 bases from V and 10 from J; bases not matched to a gene: 5. The CDR3 spells CASGLAGAREQFF. Here the CDR3 DNA reads TGTGCCAGTGGACTAGCGGGAGCACGGGAGCAGTTCTTC. The full variable domain, with the rest looked up from reference TRBV19 and TRBJ2-1, is DGGITQSPKYLFRKEGQNVTLSCEQNLNHDAMYWYRQDPGQGLRLIYYSQIVNDFQKGDIAEGYSVSREKKESFPLTVTSAQKNPTAFYLCASGLAGAREQFFGPGTRLTVL.

The V gene is TRBV7-6, the J gene TRBJ1-2, with TRBD1 as a possible D gene (6 bases). The CDR3 extends over 15 amino acids. V shed 3 bases and J shed 2 bases, with 13 bases lying between them. CDR1 and CDR2 (germline): SGHVS, FNYEAQ. CDR3 DNA sequence: TGTGCCAGCAGCTTTACAGGGTCCGACAACTATGGCTACACCTTC. It codes for CASSFTGSDNYGYTF.

The V gene is TRBV4-1, the J gene TRBJ2-3; 9 bases line up with TRBD2. J was trimmed by 7 bases and V by 4 bases; bases with no gene match: 12. The germline V gene encodes CDR1 MGHRA and CDR2 YSYEKL. The length of the CDR3 is 16 residues. For the CDR3, the DNA is TGCGCCAGCAGCCGAGCGGGGGGTTCCACACTAAATACGCAGTATTTT. It codes for CASSRAGGSTLNTQYF.

This chain joins TRBV5-1 and TRBJ2-3; TRBD2 matches 12 bases. V was pared by 4 bases and J by 7 bases, with 10 bases of the junction left unmatched. Germline-derived CDR1 and CDR2 are SGHRS and YFSETQ. The CDR3 sequence is 16 residues long. The CDR3 DNA is TGCGCCAGCAGCCTCCTAGCGGGGGGGCAAGTAAATACGCAGTATTTT. Protein: CASSLLAGGQVNTQYF. Filled out from reference TRBV5-1 and TRBJ2-3, the complete variable domain reads KAGVTQTPRYLIKTRGQQVTLSCSPISGHRSVSWYQQTPGQGLQFLFEYFSETQRNKGNFPGRFSGRQFSNSRSEMNVSTLELGDSALYLCASSLLAGGQVNTQYFGPGTRLTVL.

The J gene is TRBJ2-3, the V gene TRBV5-1; D remains unclear. The CDR3 runs 13 residues. Trimming removed 4 bases from V and 2 bases from J, with 8 bases in between. Germline CDR1 SGHRS, CDR2 YFSETQ. CDR3 in amino acids: CASSPSFTDTQYF. For the CDR3, the DNA is TGCGCCAGCAGCCCGAGTTTCACAGATACGCAGTATTTT.

The rearrangement joins TRBV7-9 to TRBJ1-1; D remains unclear. With 2 bases removed from V and 10 bases from J, the gap between germline ends came to 11 bases. The CDR3 runs to 12 residues. Germline-derived CDR1 and CDR2 are SEHNR and FQNEAQ (reference sequence). The CDR3 sequence: CASSLSYATAFF. The CDR3 DNA follows: TGTGCCAGCAGCTTAAGCTACGCGACAGCTTTCTTT.

The rearrangement uses TRBV4-2 and TRBJ1-2; TRBD1 aligns across 8 bases. This CDR3 contains 14 residues. Germline lookup yields CDR1 LGHNA and CDR2 YNFKEQ. Losses at the gene ends were 4 bases for V and 4 bases for J; bases not matched to a gene: 5. The CDR3 nucleotides are TGTGCCAGCAGCCCGCAGACAGGGGTCTATGGCTACACCTTC. Residues: CASSPQTGVYGYTF.

The chain joins TRBV10-1 to TRBJ2-1, with D tentatively TRBD2 (6 bases). V lost 2 bases to trimming and J lost 0 bases, with 11 bases between them. Per the germline V gene, CDR1 is WNHNN and CDR2 is SYGVQD (reference sequence). The CDR3 totals 16 residues. CDR3 coding DNA: TGCGCCAGCAGTGAGGGCGGGACGAGCTCCTACAATGAGCAGTTCTTC. Amino acids: CASSEGGTSSYNEQFF.

The chain is built from TRBV6-1 and TRBJ1-2; 9 bases are shared with TRBD1. This CDR3 spans 16 amino acids. With V trimmed by 1 base and J by 6 bases, 9 bases remained unmatched. Germline values: CDR1 MNHNS, CDR2 SASEGT. Here the CDR3 DNA reads TGTGCCAGCAGTGAAGGCCCAAAATGGACAGGGGATGGCTACACCTTC. It translates to CASSEGPKWTGDGYTF.

The chain couples TRBV18 to TRBJ2-7; D unresolved. CDR1 is KGHSH and CDR2 is LQKENI in the germline V gene. This CDR3 has 13 residues. The V and J ends lost 6 bases and 0 bases respectively, with 9 bases between them. The CDR3 nucleotides read TGTGCCAGCTCCTCGGCACTCTCCTACGAGCAGTACTTC. Protein product: CASSSALSYEQYF. Combining the CDR3 with reference TRBV18 and TRBJ2-7 gives the whole variable domain NAGVMQNPRHLVRRRGQEARLRCSPMKGHSHVYWYRQLPEEGLKFMVYLQKENIIDESGMPKERFSAEFPKEGPSILRIQQVVRGDSAAYFCASSSALSYEQYFGPGTRLTVT.

The chain joins TRBV7-9 to TRBJ2-7; unclear D gene. The CDR3 is made up of 13 amino acids. Germline CDR1 is SEHNR and CDR2 is FQNEAQ (reference sequence). The CDR3 region has the DNA TGTACCTTAGAATCTGTCAGATCCTACGAGCAGTACTTC. Its protein product is CTLESVRSYEQYF.

This rearrangement joins TRBV5-4 to TRBJ2-1; 10 positions agree with TRBD2. Looked up from germline, CDR1 is SGHNT and CDR2 is YYREEE (reference sequence). This CDR3 region has 17 residues. With V trimmed by 2 bases and J by 4 bases, 9 bases remained unmatched. The CDR3 DNA is TGTGCCAGCAGCTTCTTCTCAGCGGGAGGGCCGTACAATGAGCAGTTCTTC. Its translation: CASSFFSAGGPYNEQFF.

This clone was counted a few times. The gene calls are TRBV10-3 and TRBJ2-3; D gene ambiguous. CDR1 is ENHRY, CDR2 SYGVKD, per germline. There are 13 residues in the CDR3. Trimming took 0 bases from V and 4 from J, leaving 5 bases between them. CDR3 nucleotide sequence: TGTGCCATCAGTGAGTCGGTGCCAGATACGCAGTATTTT. It is translated as CAISESVPDTQYF.

The chain joins TRBV30 to TRBJ1-2; D is unclear. Per the germline V gene, CDR1 is GTSNPN and CDR2 is SVGIG (reference sequence). With 0 bases removed from V and 6 bases from J, the gap between germline ends came to 11 bases. The CDR3 has 13 amino acids. The CDR3 region is CAWSVVQLNGYTF. CDR3 DNA sequence: TGTGCCTGGAGTGTCGTGCAGTTGAATGGCTACACCTTC.